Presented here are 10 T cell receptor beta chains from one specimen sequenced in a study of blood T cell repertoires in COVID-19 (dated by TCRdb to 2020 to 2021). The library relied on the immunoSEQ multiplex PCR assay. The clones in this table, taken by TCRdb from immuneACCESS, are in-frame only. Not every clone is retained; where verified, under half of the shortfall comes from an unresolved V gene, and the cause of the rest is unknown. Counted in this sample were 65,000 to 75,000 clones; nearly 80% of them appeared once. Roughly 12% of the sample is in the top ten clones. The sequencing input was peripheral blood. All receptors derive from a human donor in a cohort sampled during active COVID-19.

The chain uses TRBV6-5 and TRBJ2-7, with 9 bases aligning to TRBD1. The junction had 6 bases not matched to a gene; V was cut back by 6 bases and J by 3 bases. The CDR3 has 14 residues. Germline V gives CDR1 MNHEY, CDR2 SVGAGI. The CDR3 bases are TGTGCCAGCAGCAAGGGACAGGGTTACTACGAGCAGTACGTC. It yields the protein CASSKGQGYYEQYV.

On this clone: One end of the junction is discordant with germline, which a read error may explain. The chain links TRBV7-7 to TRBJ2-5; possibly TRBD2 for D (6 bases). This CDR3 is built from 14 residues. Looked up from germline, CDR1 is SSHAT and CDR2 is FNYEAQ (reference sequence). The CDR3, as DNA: TGTGCTAGCAGCCCTGGGGGGAACCAAGAGACCCAGTACTTC. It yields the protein CASSPGGNQETQYF.

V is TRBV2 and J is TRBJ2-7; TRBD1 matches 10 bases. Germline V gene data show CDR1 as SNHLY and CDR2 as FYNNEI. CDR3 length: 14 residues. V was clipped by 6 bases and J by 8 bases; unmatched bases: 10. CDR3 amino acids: CASSPRGTGEQQYV. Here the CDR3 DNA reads TGTGCCAGCAGCCCCCGTGGGACAGGGGAGCAGCAGTACGTC.

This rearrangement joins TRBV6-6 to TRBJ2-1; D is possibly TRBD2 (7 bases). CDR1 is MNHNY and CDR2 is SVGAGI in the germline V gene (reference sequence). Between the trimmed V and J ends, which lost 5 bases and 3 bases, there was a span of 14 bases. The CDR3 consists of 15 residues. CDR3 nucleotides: TGTGCCAGCAGTCCTCGGGGGGCAAACTACAATGAGCAGTTCTTC. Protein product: CASSPRGANYNEQFF.

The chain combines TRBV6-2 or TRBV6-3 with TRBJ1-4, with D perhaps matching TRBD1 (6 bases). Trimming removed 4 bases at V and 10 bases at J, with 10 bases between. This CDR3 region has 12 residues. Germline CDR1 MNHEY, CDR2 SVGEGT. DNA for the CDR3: TGTGCCAGCAGTTTCGTGACAGGAAAACTGTTTTTT. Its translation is CASSFVTGKLFF.

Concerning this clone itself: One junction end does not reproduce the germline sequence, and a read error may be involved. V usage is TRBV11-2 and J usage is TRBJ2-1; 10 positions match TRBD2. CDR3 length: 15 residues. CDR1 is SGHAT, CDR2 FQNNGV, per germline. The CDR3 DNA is TGTGCCAGCAGCTATACGGGACTAGCGTGGAATGGGCAGTTCTTC. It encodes CASSYTGLAWNGQFF.

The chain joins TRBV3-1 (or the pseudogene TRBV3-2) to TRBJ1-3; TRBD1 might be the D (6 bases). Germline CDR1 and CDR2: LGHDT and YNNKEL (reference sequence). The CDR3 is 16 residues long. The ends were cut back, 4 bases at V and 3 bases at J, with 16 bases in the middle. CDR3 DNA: TGTGCCAGCAGCCCCGATTTAGGGGGGGTTGGAAACACCATATATTTT. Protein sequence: CASSPDLGGVGNTIYF.

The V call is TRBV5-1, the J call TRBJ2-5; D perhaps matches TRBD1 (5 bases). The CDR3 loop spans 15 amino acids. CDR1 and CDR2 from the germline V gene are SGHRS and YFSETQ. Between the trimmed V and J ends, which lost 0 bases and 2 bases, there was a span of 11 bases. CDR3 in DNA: TGCGCCAGCAGCTTGGAGGCAGGGCCACAAGAGACCCAGTACTTC. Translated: CASSLEAGPQETQYF. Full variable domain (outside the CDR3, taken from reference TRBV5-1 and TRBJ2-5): KAGVTQTPRYLIKTRGQQVTLSCSPISGHRSVSWYQQTPGQGLQFLFEYFSETQRNKGNFPGRFSGRQFSNSRSEMNVSTLELGDSALYLCASSLEAGPQETQYFGPGTRLLVL.

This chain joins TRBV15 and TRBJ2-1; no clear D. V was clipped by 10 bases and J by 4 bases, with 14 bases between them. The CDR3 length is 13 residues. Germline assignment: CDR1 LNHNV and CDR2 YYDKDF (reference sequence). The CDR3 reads CASRSLGYNEQFF. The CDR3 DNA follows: TGTGCCAGCAGGAGTCTCGGGTACAATGAGCAGTTCTTC. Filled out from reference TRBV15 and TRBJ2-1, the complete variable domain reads DAMVIQNPRYQVTQFGKPVTLSCSQTLNHNVMYWYQQKSSQAPKLLFHYYDKDFNNEADTPDNFQSRRPNTSFCFLDIRSPGLGDTAMYLCASRSLGYNEQFFGPGTRLTVL.

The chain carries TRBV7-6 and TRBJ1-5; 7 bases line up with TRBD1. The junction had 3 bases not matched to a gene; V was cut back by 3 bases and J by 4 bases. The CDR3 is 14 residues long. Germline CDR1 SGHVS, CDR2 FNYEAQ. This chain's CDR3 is CASSLEQGNQPQHF. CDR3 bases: TGTGCCAGCAGCTTGGAACAGGGGAATCAGCCCCAGCATTTT.